The 28 T cell receptor beta chains reported below all come from one sample, sequenced in a study of graft-versus-host responses after intestinal transplantation (TCRdb year 2021). The library was made by the immunoSEQ multiplex PCR assay. TCRdb stores this immuneACCESS table with in-frame sequences only. Part of the clones is absent; in the studies checked, under half of the shortfall reflects unresolved V genes, and no reason is known for the rest. Recorded for this sample are some 77,000 clones; around 93% of them occurred a single time. 0.65% to 0.75% of the sample is taken by the ten largest. The sample here was PBMCs, taken 98 days after intestinal transplantation. The receptors originated from a human patient who received an intestinal transplant, so some T cells may come from the graft donor.

The chain links TRBV6-6 to TRBJ1-4, with 7 bases fitting TRBD1. CDR3 length equals 13 residues. Germline V gives CDR1 MNHNY, CDR2 SVGAGI (reference sequence). V gave up 8 bases and J gave up 6 bases; unmatched junction bases: 6. CDR3 coding DNA: TGTGCCAGCGGAGGACAGGTAGATGAAAAACTGTTTTTT. Its protein product is CASGGQVDEKLFF.

The DNA of the CDR3 is TGCGCCAGCAGTGAGTCAGGGACAGGGACTTCGGGGGGCTCCTACGAGCAGTACTTC. Protein product: CASSESGTGTSGGSYEQYF. The chain is built from TRBV10-2 and TRBJ2-7; TRBD1 matches 9 bases. V shed 0 bases and J 0 bases; nucleotides not matched to a gene: 12. CDR1 and CDR2 from the germline V gene are WSHSY and SAAADI. This CDR3 is built from 19 residues.

The chain carries TRBV25-1 and TRBJ2-7, with 8 nucleotides matching TRBD2. The CDR3 has 14 residues. The V segment lost 6 bases and the J segment 6 bases; nucleotides outside the gene matches: 10. Germline V gene data show CDR1 as MGHDK and CDR2 as SYGVNS. Written as DNA, the CDR3 is TGTGCCAGCAGCCCTCGGGGGGGCGGGTTCGAGCAGTACTTC. Translated, it gives CASSPRGGGFEQYF.

The V call is TRBV5-6, the J call TRBJ2-1, with 16 bases matching TRBD2. The CDR3 runs to 18 residues. The J segment lost 7 bases and the V segment lost 4 bases, leaving 11 bases of the junction unmatched. Germline V gene lookup returns CDR1 SGHDT and CDR2 YYEEEE. CDR3 bases: TGTGCCAGCAGCCCCTTAGGGACTAGCGGGGGGGTGTCAAATGAGCAGTTCTTC. It yields the protein CASSPLGTSGGVSNEQFF.

V and J are TRBV25-1 and TRBJ2-3; D is perhaps TRBD1 (6 bases). This CDR3 has 14 amino acids. V lost 7 bases and J 3 bases, leaving 14 bases between the germline ends. Germline V gene lookup returns CDR1 MGHDK and CDR2 SYGVNS. The CDR3, as DNA: TGTGCCAGCAAGGGTGACAGGCATACAGATACGCAGTATTTT. It codes for CASKGDRHTDTQYF.

The V call is TRBV5-5, the J call TRBJ2-3, with TRBD1 identical over 7 bases. This CDR3 has 16 residues. V lost 3 bases to trimming and J lost 4 bases; unmatched junction nucleotides: 11. In germline, CDR1 is SGHKS, CDR2 YYEKEE (reference sequence). In DNA form, the CDR3 reads TGTGCCAGCAGCTGGCCGATTGACAGGGTTGCAGATACGCAGTATTTT. Residues: CASSWPIDRVADTQYF.

The V gene is TRBV5-5, the J gene TRBJ2-1; 8 nucleotides align to TRBD1. The CDR3 spans 11 residues. Germline CDR1 is SGHKS and CDR2 is YYEKEE (reference sequence). J was trimmed by 12 bases and V by 3 bases; bases with no gene match: 2. The CDR3 region has the DNA TGTGCCAGCAGCTCAGGGGGCGGGCAGTTCTTC. It is translated as CASSSGGGQFF.

The gene calls are TRBV23-1 and TRBJ1-5, with D possibly being TRBD1 (5 bases). TRBV23-1 is classed as an ORF, of uncertain function. The CDR3 runs to 18 residues. V was clipped by 1 base and J by 4 bases, with 20 bases between them. The CDR3 is CASSQWGSGYVGNQPQHF. In DNA, the CDR3 is TGCGCCAGCAGTCAATGGGGCTCGGGATACGTCGGTAATCAGCCCCAGCATTTT.

The chain recombines TRBV7-2 with TRBJ2-3; 8 bases line up with TRBD2. The CDR3 is made up of 15 amino acids. With V trimmed by 3 bases and J by 0 bases, 2 bases remained unmatched. The germline V gene encodes CDR1 SGHTA and CDR2 FQGNSA. In DNA, the CDR3 is TGTGCCAGCAGCTTTCGGGGGGGAAGCACAGATACGCAGTATTTT. Amino acid sequence: CASSFRGGSTDTQYF. Together with reference TRBV7-2 and TRBJ2-3, the CDR3 gives the full variable domain: GAGVSQSPSNKVTEKGKDVELRCDPISGHTALYWYRQSLGQGLEFLIYFQGNSAPDKSGLPSDRFSAERTGGSVSTLTIQRTQQEDSAVYLCASSFRGGSTDTQYFGPGTRLTVL.

The rearrangement uses TRBV5-4 and TRBJ1-1; D is unclear. V was pared by 0 bases and J by 4 bases, with 4 bases between. CDR1 and CDR2 (germline): SGHNT, YYREEE (reference sequence). This CDR3 has 12 residues. CDR3: CASSLEVTEAFF. Written as DNA, the CDR3 is TGTGCCAGCAGCTTGGAGGTCACTGAAGCTTTCTTT.

CDR3 loop: CASSQRNEKLFF. The CDR3 DNA follows: TGTGCCAGCAGCCAAAGGAATGAAAAACTGTTTTTT. This rearrangement joins TRBV6-1 to TRBJ1-4; D is unresolved. The CDR3 runs to 12 residues. CDR1 and CDR2 from the germline V gene are MNHNS and SASEGT. The V end was cut by 6 bases, the J end by 5 bases, with 7 bases between.

This clone was found once. The rearrangement joins TRBV29-1 to TRBJ2-5; TRBD1 might be the D (5 bases). V dropped 6 bases and J dropped 2 bases, with 10 bases sitting between them. Germline lookup yields CDR1 SQVTM and CDR2 ANQGSEA. CDR3 length: 12 amino acids. The CDR3 region has the DNA TGCAGCGTAGACCGACAGCAAGAGACCCAGTACTTC. Protein: CSVDRQQETQYF. Complete variable domain (other parts from reference TRBV29-1 and TRBJ2-5): SAVISQKPSRDICQRGTSLTIQCQVDSQVTMMFWYRQQPGQSLTLIATANQGSEATYESGFVIDKFPISRPNLTFSTLTVSNMSPEDSSIYLCSVDRQQETQYFGPGTRLLVL.

The chain employs TRBV20-1 and TRBJ1-1, with D unclear. The CDR3 is 11 residues long. V dropped 3 bases and J dropped 2 bases, with 4 bases sitting between them. CDR1 is DFQATT and CDR2 is SNEGSKA in the germline V gene (reference sequence). DNA for the CDR3: TGCAGTGCTAGTTTCAACACTGAAGCTTTCTTT. This translates into CSASFNTEAFF.

The V and J genes are TRBV5-4 and TRBJ2-1; TRBD2 is a possible D gene (8 bases). CDR1 and CDR2 (germline): SGHNT, YYREEE (reference sequence). Trimming removed 0 bases from V and 8 bases from J, with 15 bases in between. This CDR3 spans 15 amino acids. CDR3 sequence: CASSLGTSRGDEQFF. DNA for the CDR3: TGTGCCAGCAGCTTGGGGACTAGCAGGGGGGATGAGCAGTTCTTC.

This clone was picked up a small number of times. This chain joins TRBV5-6 and TRBJ1-4; 7 bases are shared with TRBD1. Germline V lookup: CDR1 SGHDT, CDR2 YYEEEE. This CDR3 is built from 14 residues. The V gene end was trimmed by 2 bases and the J gene end by 7 bases; junction bases not matched to a gene: 5. CDR3 amino acids: CASSLQGSGEKLFF. CDR3 sequence (DNA): TGTGCCAGCAGCTTACAGGGGAGTGGTGAAAAACTGTTTTTT.

CDR3 DNA sequence: TGCGCCAGCAGTGATGTTAGCGGGGGGTCACAAGAGACCCAGTACTTC. This codes for CASSDVSGGSQETQYF. This chain connects TRBV10-1 to TRBJ2-5; TRBD2 agrees at 10 bases. Trimming cost V 3 bases and J 2 bases; bases outside gene matches: 6. Germline V gene lookup returns CDR1 WNHNN and CDR2 SYGVQD (reference sequence). CDR3 length: 16 amino acids.

J is TRBJ1-2 and V is TRBV5-1; the match to TRBD1 covers 8 bases. CDR1 and CDR2 from the germline V gene are SGHRS and YFSETQ. Unmatched junction bases numbered 3, after V lost 0 bases and J lost 5 bases. This CDR3 region has 14 residues. The CDR3 loop reads CASSLGTGGYGYTF. CDR3 in DNA: TGCGCCAGCAGCTTGGGAACAGGGGGATATGGCTACACCTTC.

The J gene is TRBJ2-7, the V gene TRBV28; D is possibly TRBD1 or TRBD2 (5 bases each). The germline CDR1 and CDR2 sequences are MDHEN and SYDVKM. The CDR3 consists of 14 residues. V lost 5 bases and J 0 bases, leaving 11 bases between the germline ends. The CDR3 loop reads CASSNAGTSYEQYF. The CDR3 region has the DNA TGTGCCAGCAGTAACGCCGGGACCTCCTACGAGCAGTACTTC.

The rearrangement links TRBV9 to TRBJ1-1; D may be TRBD1 (5 bases). Germline V gene data show CDR1 as SGDLS and CDR2 as YYNGEE. The length of the CDR3 is 15 residues. Trimming stripped 4 bases from V and 3 bases from J, with 16 bases between. CDR3 bases: TGTGCCAGCAGCCCAAGGGGTGACTCGTACACTGAAGCTTTCTTT. It yields the protein CASSPRGDSYTEAFF.

This clone was counted only a few times. The rearrangement joins TRBV19 to TRBJ1-5; D remains unclear. Trimming left V 5 bases short and J 4 bases short, with 9 bases between. Germline V gene sequence: CDR1 LNHDA, CDR2 SQIVND (reference sequence). The CDR3 consists of 13 residues. The CDR3 region is CASSPDWNQPQHF. For the CDR3, the DNA is TGTGCCAGTAGTCCGGATTGGAATCAGCCCCAGCATTTT.

The CDR3 nucleotides read TGTGCCAGCAGTGCGAACACCGGGGAGCTGTTTTTT. Protein sequence: CASSANTGELFF. This chain uses TRBV6-4 with TRBJ2-2; D uncertain. CDR3 length equals 12 residues. Trimming stripped 4 bases from V and 0 bases from J, with 0 bases between. Germline loops: CDR1 MRHNA, CDR2 SNTAGT.

The V gene is TRBV2, the J gene TRBJ2-7; 11 nucleotides agree with TRBD2. The CDR3 is 15 residues long. V lost 5 bases and J lost 0; bases outside the gene matches: 3. Germline V gene data show CDR1 as SNHLY and CDR2 as FYNNEI. The CDR3 DNA reads as TGTGCCAGCAGTTCCCTAGCGGGAGGCTCCTACGAGCAGTACTTC. Protein: CASSSLAGGSYEQYF.

This sequence joins TRBV4-2 and TRBJ2-1; D call uncertain. The CDR3 is made up of 13 amino acids. V shed 3 bases and J shed 8 bases, with 11 bases lying between them. Germline CDR1 reads LGHNA; CDR2 reads YNFKEQ. CDR3 region: CASSQYLSDEQFF. The CDR3 DNA reads TGTGCCAGCAGCCAGTATTTGTCTGATGAGCAGTTCTTC.

V is TRBV15 and J is TRBJ1-4; D is undetermined. The CDR3 has 16 residues. V lost 0 bases and J 3 bases, leaving 11 bases between the germline ends. Looked up from germline, CDR1 is LNHNV and CDR2 is YYDKDF (reference sequence). This CDR3 reads CATSRDLGIPNEKLFF. CDR3 coding DNA: TGTGCCACCAGCAGAGATCTGGGGATCCCTAATGAAAAACTGTTTTTT.

This clone was counted a single time. V and J are TRBV13 and TRBJ2-3; 11 bases match TRBD2. CDR3 length: 15 residues. V lost 5 bases to trimming and J lost 4 bases; unmatched junction nucleotides: 5. Germline V gene sequence: CDR1 PRHDT, CDR2 FYEKMQ (reference sequence). The CDR3, as DNA: TGTGCCAGCAGCCGTAGCGGGAGGGCCGCAGATACGCAGTATTTT. Amino acids: CASSRSGRAADTQYF.

This clone came up once. This rearrangement joins TRBV7-3 to TRBJ2-2; 7 bases map to TRBD1. The CDR3 has 17 amino acids. With 5 bases clipped from V and 0 bases from J, the junction kept 9 bases outside the gene matches. Germline V lookup: CDR1 SGHTA, CDR2 FQGTGA. The CDR3 loop reads CASSPPKTGSNTGELFF. CDR3 nucleotide sequence: TGTGCCAGCAGCCCACCGAAGACAGGGTCGAACACCGGGGAGCTGTTTTTT.

This rearrangement joins TRBV7-9 to TRBJ2-1; either TRBD1 or TRBD2 may fit D (6 bases each). The CDR3 is 13 amino acids. Germline loops: CDR1 SEHNR, CDR2 FQNEAQ (reference sequence). V was clipped by 7 bases and J by 8 bases, with 15 bases between them. CDR3 in amino acids: CASNNPGADEQFF. The CDR3 nucleotides are TGTGCCAGCAACAATCCGGGGGCGGATGAGCAGTTCTTC.

The V and J genes are TRBV13 and TRBJ2-1; 11 positions agree with TRBD2. Germline V gene data show CDR1 as PRHDT and CDR2 as FYEKMQ (reference sequence). Trimming cost V 5 bases and J 5 bases; bases outside gene matches: 8. The CDR3 is made up of 16 amino acids. Here the CDR3 DNA reads TGTGCCAGCAGCGAAGCAACTAGCGGGAGAAACAATGAGCAGTTCTTC. Amino acid sequence: CASSEATSGRNNEQFF.